These 20 T cell receptor beta chains share one sample of origin, sequenced in a study of blood T cells in healthy people across ages. The authors ran a second PCR of roughly 7 to 11 cycles using a sample-barcoded 5' primer and a J-beta primer mix. MiXCR, run by TCRdb on the 5' RACE reads, gives a single entry per CDR3 protein. The sample carries hundreds of thousands of distinct CDR3 sequences, over 40% recorded once. Sequencing was performed on blood. Receptors originate from an elderly woman in good health.

With regard to this clonotype: This may be a read error: a much more frequent sequence differs by one nucleotide. The chain joins TRBV11-2 to TRBJ2-4; 9 bases match TRBD2. The CDR3 extends over 17 amino acids. With 3 bases clipped from V and 2 bases from J, the junction kept 8 bases outside the gene matches. CDR1 is SGHAT, CDR2 FQNNGV, per germline. For the CDR3, the DNA is TGTGCCAGCAGCTTCCTCGGACTAGCGAGAACCAAAAACATTCAGTACTTC. It codes for CASSFLGLARTKNIQYF.

This clonotype was found many times. The CDR3 DNA sequence: TGTGCCAGCAGTGAGACACTCAACTATGGCTACACCTTC. Translating it yields CASSETLNYGYTF. The chain has TRBV6-6 and TRBJ1-2, with no clear D. Per germline, CDR1 MNHNY and CDR2 SVGAGI (reference sequence). The CDR3 extends over 13 amino acids. V lost 5 bases, J lost 2 bases, and 9 bases lay in between.

The chain uses TRBV20-1 and TRBJ1-6, with D perhaps matching TRBD1 (6 bases). Looked up from germline, CDR1 is DFQATT and CDR2 is SNEGSKA (reference sequence). V was trimmed by 3 bases and J by 1 base, leaving 13 bases between them. CDR3 length: 16 residues. This CDR3 reads CSAREIQGSYNSPLHF. Written as DNA, the CDR3 is TGCAGTGCTAGGGAGATACAGGGTTCCTATAATTCACCCCTCCACTTT.

This clonotype was found many times. V and J are TRBV10-3 and TRBJ2-3; D perhaps matches TRBD2 (5 bases). Trimming took off 7 bases at V and 3 bases at J, with 17 bases between the two ends. Germline CDR1 ENHRY, CDR2 SYGVKD. CDR3 length: 15 residues. CDR3 in amino acids: CAITAMGPGTDTQYF. Written as DNA, the CDR3 is TGTGCCATCACCGCCATGGGCCCGGGGACAGATACGCAGTATTTT.

This clonotype was seen a few times. The chain is built from TRBV13 and TRBJ2-1; 14 bases are shared with TRBD2. The germline V gene has CDR1 PRHDT and CDR2 FYEKMQ (reference sequence). This CDR3 has 16 amino acids. Germline trimming cut 5 bases from V and 9 bases from J; bases unmatched to any gene: 9. CDR3 protein: CASSPYGLAGGTEQFF. DNA for the CDR3: TGTGCCAGCAGCCCTTATGGACTAGCGGGAGGAACTGAGCAGTTCTTC.

This clonotype showed up many times. The V and J genes are TRBV28 and TRBJ2-5; tentatively, D is TRBD2 (6 bases). Germline V gene lookup returns CDR1 MDHEN and CDR2 SYDVKM. The CDR3 contains 16 residues. Deletions cut 6 bases from V and 2 bases from J, with 19 bases between. The CDR3 DNA reads as TGTGCCAGCAGCCGGAGGGCCCCAGGTCTACAAGAGACCCAGTACTTC. It specifies CASSRRAPGLQETQYF.

V and J are TRBV5-1 and TRBJ2-5; tentatively, D is TRBD2 (6 bases). This CDR3 region has 15 residues. V gave up 3 bases and J gave up 0 bases, with 12 bases separating them. CDR1 and CDR2 from the germline V gene are SGHRS and YFSETQ. The CDR3 is CASSWTGGYQETQYF. The CDR3 region has the DNA TGCGCCAGCAGCTGGACCGGGGGTTACCAAGAGACCCAGTACTTC.

This chain joins TRBV20-1 and TRBJ2-3; TRBD2 matches at 11 bases. Looked up from germline, CDR1 is DFQATT and CDR2 is SNEGSKA (reference sequence). CDR3 length: 15 residues. Trimming took 4 bases from V and 2 from J; bases not matched to a gene: 5. As DNA, the CDR3 is TGCAGTGCTACCTCTAGCGGGGGGAACACAGATACGCAGTATTTT. Protein sequence: CSATSSGGNTDTQYF.

The chain combines TRBV2 with TRBJ1-6, with a tentative D call TRBD1 (5 bases). Between the trimmed V and J ends, which lost 7 bases and 7 bases, there was a span of 14 bases. The length of the CDR3 is 14 residues. Germline V lookup: CDR1 SNHLY, CDR2 FYNNEI. For the CDR3, the DNA is TGTGCCAGCACCTGGGCGGGGCGCAATTCACCCCTCCACTTT. Its protein is CASTWAGRNSPLHF.

V is TRBV5-4 and J is TRBJ1-6; D perhaps matches TRBD1 (6 bases). The CDR3 totals 15 residues. V dropped 5 bases and J dropped 5 bases, with 14 bases sitting between them. Germline CDR1 reads SGHNT; CDR2 reads YYREEE (reference sequence). Here the CDR3 DNA reads TGTGCCAGCAGGCCCGGGACATATAATAATTCACCCCTCCACTTT. Translation gives CASRPGTYNNSPLHF.

This clonotype was picked up many times. The genes are TRBV6-5 and TRBJ2-7; TRBD2 agrees at 7 bases. The ends lost 7 bases at V and 3 bases at J; junction bases unmatched: 9. The CDR3 length is 14 residues. Per the germline V gene, CDR1 is MNHEY and CDR2 is SVGAGI. The CDR3 DNA is TGTGCCAGCAAGGGCCGGCGGGAGCACTACGAGCAGTACTTC. This translates into CASKGRREHYEQYF.

A note on this clonotype: This may stem from a read error, because a much larger clone lies one nucleotide away. This sequence joins TRBV20-1 and TRBJ1-6; D ambiguous. Germline V gene lookup returns CDR1 DFQATT and CDR2 SNEGSKA (reference sequence). This CDR3 contains 14 residues. Trimming stripped 0 bases from V and 10 bases from J, with 13 bases between. The CDR3 nucleotides read TGCAGTGCTAGAGAGGGGTCGGCTTGGTCACCCCTCCACTTT. Amino acid sequence: CSAREGSAWSPLHF.

There are many counts of this clonotype. This chain links TRBV27 with TRBJ2-3; D is ambiguous. Trimming stripped 8 bases from V and 0 bases from J, with 12 bases between. Germline values: CDR1 MNHEY, CDR2 SMNVEV (reference sequence). This CDR3 comprises 14 residues. Here the CDR3 DNA reads TGTGCCAGCTCTCGGTTCACCAGCACAGATACGCAGTATTTT. It translates to CASSRFTSTDTQYF.

As regards this clonotype: This could be a read error, since a much larger clone is one nucleotide away. The CDR3 here is CSGPTGDTQYF. CDR3 coding DNA: TGCAGCGGCCCGACGGGAGATACGCAGTATTTT. The chain links TRBV29-1 to TRBJ2-3, with no clear D. V lost 7 bases, J lost 5 bases, and 10 bases lay in between. There are 11 residues in the CDR3. From germline, CDR1 is SQVTM and CDR2 ANQGSEA.

This clonotype was detected many times. This sequence joins TRBV6-5 and TRBJ1-2, with D possibly matching TRBD1 (6 bases). V lost 6 bases and J lost 10, with 21 bases in between. Germline V gives CDR1 MNHEY, CDR2 SVGAGI. The CDR3 runs 14 residues. The CDR3 region is CASRKFQSPGDYTF. The CDR3 DNA follows: TGTGCCAGCAGAAAATTCCAGAGCCCAGGGGACTACACCTTC.

The chain employs TRBV25-1 and TRBJ2-5; tentative D call: TRBD1 (5 bases). The germline V and J ends were trimmed by 4 bases and 3 bases, with 15 bases remaining between them. CDR1 is MGHDK, CDR2 SYGVNS, per germline. This CDR3 contains 15 residues. The CDR3 protein is CASSAGRTPKETQYF. The CDR3 DNA is TGTGCCAGCAGTGCAGGGCGAACCCCTAAAGAGACCCAGTACTTC.

The V and J genes are TRBV10-3 and TRBJ1-2; 8 bases are shared with TRBD1. The CDR3 runs to 15 residues. Trimming at V came to 2 bases and at J to 4 bases, leaving 6 bases not matched to a gene. Germline CDR1 ENHRY, CDR2 SYGVKD. The CDR3 spells CAISEGPGGFYGYTF. The CDR3 bases are TGTGCCATCAGTGAGGGGCCAGGGGGCTTCTATGGCTACACCTTC.

The chain employs TRBV7-2 and TRBJ2-1, with TRBD2 identical over 12 bases. The closer fit of TRBJ2-7 to the DNA end suggests the J call may be wrong. CDR1 is SGHTA and CDR2 is FQGNSA in the germline V gene. The CDR3 loop spans 17 amino acids. The CDR3 region has the DNA TGTGCCAGCAGCTCATGGACTAGCGGGAACTCCTACAATGAGCAGTACTTC. Residues: CASSSWTSGNSYNEQYF.

The gene calls are TRBV6-1 and TRBJ1-1, with unresolved D. Germline CDR1 is MNHNS and CDR2 is SASEGT. This CDR3 region has 13 residues. The V and J ends lost 7 bases and 0 bases respectively, with 9 bases between them. Written as DNA, the CDR3 is TGTGCCAGCATCGGAAACATGAACACTGAAGCTTTCTTT. This translates into CASIGNMNTEAFF.

Comments on this clonotype: This may stem from a read error, because a much larger clone lies one nucleotide away. V is TRBV28 and J is TRBJ2-5; weak D call: TRBD2 (5 bases). Germline V gene lookup returns CDR1 MDHEN and CDR2 SYDVKM. CDR3 size: 12 residues. V dropped 7 bases and J dropped 11 bases, with 17 bases sitting between them. The CDR3 is CASKYGVNEQYF. The CDR3 DNA reads TGTGCCAGCAAGTACGGGGTCAATGAGCAGTACTTC.